The rows below give T cell receptor beta chains drawn from one sample of a study of EBV T-cell therapy then PD-1 blockade in nasopharyngeal carcinoma. For these TCRs, the target antigens are not known. Generated by immunoSEQ multiplex PCR, the TCRdb table keeps only in-frame clones and is missing some. This table has roughly 22,000 clones, approximately 83% appearing once. The material was CD8+ T cells from blood, obtained at day -245 from a patient whose treatment included autologous EBV-specific T cells and nivolumab. All receptors derive from a middle-aged man with nasopharyngeal carcinoma. CDR3s include the opening cysteine and the closing phenylalanine or tryptophan. A D gene is named only where the DNA matches it firmly. Only part of the rows carry a size: once, few, many, or a class if the clone is expanded.

size | J | V | D | DNA | CDR3
NA | TRBJ1-2 | TRBV19 | NA | TGTGCCACTCCAGGGGTGGGCGGCTACACCTTC | CATPGVGGYTF
NA | TRBJ1-1 | TRBV15 | NA | TGTGCCACCGAGGGGGGGGAAGGATCGAACACTGAAGCTTTCTTT | CATEGGEGSNTEAFF
many | TRBJ2-7 | TRBV6-5 | NA | TGTGCCAGTCAAAAAGGGATCTCCTACGAGCAGTACTTC | CASQKGISYEQYF
NA | TRBJ1-1 | TRBV4-1 | NA | TGCGCCAGCAGCCGCGGGGGCGTGAACACTGAAGCTTTCTTT | CASSRGGVNTEAFF
few | TRBJ2-5 | TRBV7-9 | TRBD2 | TGTGCCAGCAGCCCCCCGGGTGAGCTAGCGGGGAAGACCCAGTACTTC | CASSPPGELAGKTQYF
NA | TRBJ1-5 | TRBV28 | TRBD1 | TGTGCCAGCAGTTTCCAGGACAGGGAGGGGCGGCATTTT | CASSFQDREGRHF
few | TRBJ2-7 | TRBV7-8 | NA | TGTGCCAGCACCCTCGGCCGCGAGCAGTACTTC | CASTLGREQYF
NA | TRBJ2-3 | TRBV4-3 | TRBD2 | TGCGCCAGCAGCCAGTTAGCGGGGGCTGCTGTTTATACGCAGTATTTT | CASSQLAGAAVYTQYF
NA | TRBJ1-6 | TRBV7-4 | TRBD1 | TGTGCCAGCAGCTTCGCGACAGGGGGTAAGAGCTCCTATAATTCACCCCTCCACTTT | CASSFATGGKSSYNSPLHF
NA | TRBJ1-6 | TRBV5-6 | NA | TGTGCCAGCAGCGCGGACGGACGTCTTGAAAGCTCCTATAATTCACCCCTCCACTTT | CASSADGRLESSYNSPLHF
NA | TRBJ2-7 | TRBV4-1 | NA | TGCGCCAGCAGCCAAGATTACATCTCCGAGCAGTACTTC | CASSQDYISEQYF
NA | TRBJ2-3 | TRBV7-6 | TRBD2 | TGTGCCAGCAGCTTAGGCGGGGGACCCACAGATACGCAGTATTTT | CASSLGGGPTDTQYF
NA | TRBJ1-2 | TRBV5-4 | TRBD1 | TGTGCCAGCAGCTTGGAAGGGACAGGGTTCTATGGCTACACCTTC | CASSLEGTGFYGYTF
once | TRBJ1-5 | TRBV5-1 | TRBD1 | TGCGCCAGCAGCGAAGGGACAGGGGTATATCAGCCCCAGCATTTT | CASSEGTGVYQPQHF
few | TRBJ1-6 | TRBV7-6 | TRBD1 | TGTGCCAGCAGCTTAGGAGGGGGCAATTCACCCCTCCACTTT | CASSLGGGNSPLHF
NA | TRBJ1-1 | TRBV7-9 | NA | TGTGCCAGCAGCTTAGCCCAGGGGTTCAACACTGAAGCTTTCTTT | CASSLAQGFNTEAFF
NA | TRBJ1-1 | TRBV19 | NA | TGTGCCAGTAGCCTGGTAAGGGGCGGCAACACTGAAGCTTTCTTT | CASSLVRGGNTEAFF
NA | TRBJ2-3 | TRBV4-3 | TRBD1 | TGCGCCAGCAGCCCAGCCGGGACAGGGAAGGCAGATACGCAGTATTTT | CASSPAGTGKADTQYF
NA | TRBJ1-2 | TRBV27 | NA | TGTGCCAGCAGTTTATATGGGCCTACAGGTGAGCTCTATGGCTACACCTTC | CASSLYGPTGELYGYTF
NA | TRBJ1-5 | TRBV27 | TRBD1 | TGTGCCAGCAGCAGGGGGACTTATAGCAATCAGCCCCAGCATTTT | CASSRGTYSNQPQHF
NA | TRBJ2-2 | TRBV4-3 | NA | TGCGCCAGCAGCCAAGGGGACCCCGGGGAGCTGTTTTTT | CASSQGDPGELFF
few | TRBJ1-5 | TRBV4-1 | NA | TGCGCCAGCAGCCAAGATGGCAGGGTAAATCAGCCCCAGCATTTT | CASSQDGRVNQPQHF
NA | TRBJ1-4 | TRBV21-1 | NA | TGTGCCAGCAGCAAATCTGGCGGCAAAAGACAGGGTACGCATGAAAAACTGTTTTTT | CASSKSGGKRQGTHEKLFF
NA | TRBJ2-4 | TRBV24-1 | NA | TGTGCCACCAGTGAGTCGTCAGCACCTGCGGTTCAGTACTTC | CATSESSAPAVQYF
NA | TRBJ1-5 | TRBV7-9 | NA | TGTGCCAGCAGCTTCTCGGGGAGGGAGCCCCAGCATTTT | CASSFSGREPQHF
few | TRBJ1-1 | TRBV9 | TRBD1 | TGTGCCAGCAGCCCAGGGGGAGGGGGCACTGAAGCTTTCTTT | CASSPGGGGTEAFF
NA | TRBJ1-1 | TRBV5-8 | TRBD1 | TGTGCCAGCAGCTTGGTGGGGACAGCCCTGAACACTGAAGCTTTCTTT | CASSLVGTALNTEAFF
NA | TRBJ1-1 | TRBV4-2 | NA | TGTGCCAGCAGCCAAGTAGGGAACACTGAAGCTTTCTTT | CASSQVGNTEAFF
NA | TRBJ2-2 | TRBV7-9 | TRBD2 | TGTGCCAGCAGCTTAGTGGCTAGCGGGGGCCCGCGTGAGCTGTTTTTT | CASSLVASGGPRELFF
few | TRBJ1-5 | TRBV4-1 | TRBD1 | TGCGCCAGCAGCCAACTGGAAGGGGGCCTCTATCAGCCCCAGCATTTT | CASSQLEGGLYQPQHF
once | TRBJ2-1 | TRBV4-3 | NA | TGCGCCAGCAGCCAAGGGGGCCGGAATGAGCAGTTCTTC | CASSQGGRNEQFF
NA | TRBJ2-7 | TRBV27 | NA | TGTGCCAGCGGTACACCGAGGGCGTACTTC | CASGTPRAYF
NA | TRBJ2-3 | TRBV28 | TRBD2 | TGTGCCAGCAGTTTCCCCGCTAGCGGGGTGAGCACAGATACGCAGTATTTT | CASSFPASGVSTDTQYF
NA | TRBJ1-1 | TRBV4-3 | TRBD1 | TGCGCCAGCAGCCCAGCACAGGGGGGCGACACTGAAGCTTTCTTT | CASSPAQGGDTEAFF
NA | TRBJ2-2 | TRBV4-3 | NA | TGCGCCAGCAGCCAACGGTGGAGGGCCGAGTTGAACACCGGGGAGCTGTTTTTT | CASSQRWRAELNTGELFF
NA | TRBJ1-5 | TRBV7-2 | NA | TGTGCCAGCAGCTTAGGGGATAGCAATCAGCCCCAGCATTTT | CASSLGDSNQPQHF
NA | TRBJ1-4 | TRBV18 | NA | TGTGCCAGCTCACCTTACAGGGAGGAAAAACTGTTTTTT | CASSPYREEKLFF
NA | TRBJ2-7 | TRBV9 | TRBD2 | TGTGCCAGCAGCGTAGGGGTAGCGGGGCCCTACGAGCAGTACTTC | CASSVGVAGPYEQYF
NA | TRBJ1-1 | TRBV7-9 | NA | TGTGCCAGCAGCTCCCGGGGGAGAGAAGCTTTCTTT | CASSSRGREAFF
NA | TRBJ2-7 | TRBV27 | TRBD2 | TGTGCCAGCAGTTCCCCGGGGGGGGGCCACGAGCAGTACTTC | CASSSPGGGHEQYF
NA | TRBJ2-3 | TRBV15 | TRBD1 | TGTGCCACCAGCAGAGATGTTGTAAGGGGGCAGGACACAGATACGCAGTATTTT | CATSRDVVRGQDTDTQYF
many | TRBJ1-2 | TRBV9 | NA | TGTGCCAGCAGCTCCCTTTATGGCTACACCTTC | CASSSLYGYTF
NA | TRBJ1-3 | TRBV5-1 | NA | TGCGCCAGCAGGGGGTCGGTAAACACCATATATTTT | CASRGSVNTIYF
few | TRBJ2-1 | TRBV3-1/TRBV3-2 | TRBD1 | TGTGCCAGCAGCCTTACTCGCAGGGGGACCTACAATGAGCAGTTCTTC | CASSLTRRGTYNEQFF
NA | TRBJ1-3 | TRBV4-3 | NA | TGCGCCAGCAGCCAAGAGACCGACCTACGGGGGGACACCATATATTTT | CASSQETDLRGDTIYF
NA | TRBJ2-3 | TRBV4-1 | TRBD1 | TGCGCCAGCAGCCATAAGGGACAGGGTATGTTCCGAGATACGCAGTATTTT | CASSHKGQGMFRDTQYF
once | TRBJ2-1 | TRBV12-2 | NA | TGTGCAAGTCGGCGGGGGAAAGGGGTTGGAGATTGTTATGAGCAGTTCTTC | CASRRGKGVGDCYEQFF
few | TRBJ1-5 | TRBV7-9 | NA | TGTGCCAGCAGCCGTCCGGGAGGGGATCAGCCCCAGCATTTT | CASSRPGGDQPQHF
NA | TRBJ2-1 | TRBV5-4 | NA | NA | CASSFFDFGAGEQFF